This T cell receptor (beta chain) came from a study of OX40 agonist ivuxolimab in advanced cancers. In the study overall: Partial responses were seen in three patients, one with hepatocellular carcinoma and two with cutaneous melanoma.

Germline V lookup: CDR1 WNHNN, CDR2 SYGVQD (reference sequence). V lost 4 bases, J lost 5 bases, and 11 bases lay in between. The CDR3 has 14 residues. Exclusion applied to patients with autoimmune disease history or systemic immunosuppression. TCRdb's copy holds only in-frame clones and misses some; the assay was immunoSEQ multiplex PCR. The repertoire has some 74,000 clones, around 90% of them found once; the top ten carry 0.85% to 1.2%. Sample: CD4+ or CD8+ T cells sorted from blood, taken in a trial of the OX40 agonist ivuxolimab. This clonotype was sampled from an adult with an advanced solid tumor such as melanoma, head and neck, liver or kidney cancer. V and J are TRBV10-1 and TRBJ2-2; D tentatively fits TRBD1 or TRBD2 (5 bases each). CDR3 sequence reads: CASSALWGTGELFF. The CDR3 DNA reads TGCGCCAGCAGTGCCTTGTGGGGGACCGGGGAGCTGTTTTTT.